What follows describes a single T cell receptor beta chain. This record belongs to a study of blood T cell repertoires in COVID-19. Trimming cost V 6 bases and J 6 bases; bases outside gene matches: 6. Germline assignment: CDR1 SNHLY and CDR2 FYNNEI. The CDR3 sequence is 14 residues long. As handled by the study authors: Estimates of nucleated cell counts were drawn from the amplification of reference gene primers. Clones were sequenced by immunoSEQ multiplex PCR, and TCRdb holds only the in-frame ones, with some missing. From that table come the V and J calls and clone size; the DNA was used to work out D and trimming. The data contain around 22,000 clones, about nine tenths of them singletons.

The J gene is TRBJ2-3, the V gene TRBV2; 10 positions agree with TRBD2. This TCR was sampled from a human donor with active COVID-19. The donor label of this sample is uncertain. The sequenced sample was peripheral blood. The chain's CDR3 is CASRKLAGDDTQYF. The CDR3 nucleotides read TGTGCCAGCAGAAAGCTAGCGGGAGACGATACGCAGTATTTT.